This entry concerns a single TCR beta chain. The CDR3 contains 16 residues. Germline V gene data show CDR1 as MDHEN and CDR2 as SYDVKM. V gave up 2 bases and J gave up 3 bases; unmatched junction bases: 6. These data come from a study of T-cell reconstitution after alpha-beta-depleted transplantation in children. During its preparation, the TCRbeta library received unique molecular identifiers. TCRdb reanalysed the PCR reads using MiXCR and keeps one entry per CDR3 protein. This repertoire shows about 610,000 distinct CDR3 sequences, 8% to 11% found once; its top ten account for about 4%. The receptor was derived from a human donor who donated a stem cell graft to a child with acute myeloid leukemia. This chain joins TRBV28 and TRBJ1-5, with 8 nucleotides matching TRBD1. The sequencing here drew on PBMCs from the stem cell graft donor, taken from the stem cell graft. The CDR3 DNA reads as TGTGCCAGCAGTTTAAGCAACAGGGGGTTCAATCAGCCCCAGCATTTT. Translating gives CASSLSNRGFNQPQHF.